The T cell receptor (beta chain) described here comes from a study of T cell changes during pregnancy in multiple sclerosis. This clone was counted between two and nine times. Measured with immunoSEQ multiplex PCR; TCRdb has only the in-frame clones, and not every one. The sample holds around 40,000 clones, approximately 90% seen once. The V gene's germline CDR1 is ENHRY and CDR2 SYGVKD. V was pared by 6 bases and J by 7 bases, with 6 bases of the junction left unmatched. The CDR3 loop spans 13 amino acids. This clonotype originated in a female donor with multiple sclerosis, enrolled in a pregnancy study. Sequencing used CD4+ T cells from peripheral blood mononuclear cells, obtained before pregnancy. V gene TRBV10-3 combines with J gene TRBJ2-1; 7 positions agree with TRBD2. The CDR3 coding sequence is TGTGCCATCAGGGGCCAGGGAGGGAATGAGCAGTTCTTC. As protein: CAIRGQGGNEQFF.